A single TCR beta chain is shown here with its context. The antigen is unknown. A read error may produce the germline difference seen at one junction end. Primers: 60 Vbeta forward and 13 Jbeta reverse. Using immunoSEQ multiplex PCR, the repertoire was profiled, and TCRdb retains in-frame clones only, with some absent. Of about 130,000 clones in the sample, 65% to 75% were seen once. The germline CDR1 and CDR2 sequences are LGHNA and YNFKEQ. CDR3 size: 16 residues. The sample originates from a study of cytomegalovirus exposure and HLA in healthy donors. Study-wide findings and caveats: Some highly shared sequence variants likely arose as a pipeline artifact.

The receptor was derived from a woman aged 45-59 years in good health and CMV-seropositive. The chain links TRBV4-2 to TRBJ2-3, with 13 positions matching TRBD2. Sequences were obtained from PBMCs. The DNA for the CDR3 is TGTGCCTGCAGCCACGGGACTAGCGGGGCTATTGATACGCAGTATTTT. The encoded protein is CACSHGTSGAIDTQYF.